This T cell receptor (beta chain) was sequenced during a study of cytomegalovirus exposure and HLA in healthy donors. The study ran its PCR with 60 Vbeta and 13 Jbeta primers. Libraries were prepared by immunoSEQ multiplex PCR; TCRdb keeps only in-frame clonotypes and omits some of them. The sample consists of 130,000 to 150,000 clones, 60% to 85% of them appearing once. The sample consisted of PBMCs. The receptor comes from a woman aged 40 to 49 in good health and CMV-seropositive.

CDR3 DNA sequence: TGCGCCAGCAGCACACCTAGCGGGCGGGAGACCCAGTACTTC. Translating it yields CASSTPSGRETQYF. This rearrangement joins TRBV5-1 to TRBJ2-5; 8 bases map to TRBD2. Germline V lookup: CDR1 SGHRS, CDR2 YFSETQ. With V trimmed by 4 bases and J by 5 bases, 7 bases remained unmatched. The CDR3 spans 14 residues.